The 9 T cell receptor beta chains given below trace back to one sample, sequenced in a study of preoperative IRX-2 immunotherapy in early breast cancer. Using immunoSEQ multiplex PCR, the repertoire was profiled, and TCRdb retains in-frame clones only, with some absent. The table lists approximately 28,000 clones, 65% to 85% of them singletons. Treatment meaning: preoperative locoregional IRX-2 cytokine immunotherapy. Sample collection occurred from a patient treated with IRX-2 immunotherapy. The receptors stem from a human donor with breast cancer.

This chain uses TRBV5-1 with TRBJ1-2, with 10 bases aligning to TRBD1. V shed 4 bases and J 4 bases; nucleotides not matched to a gene: 7. CDR1 is SGHRS and CDR2 is YFSETQ in the germline V gene. The CDR3 totals 15 residues. CDR3 nucleotide sequence: TGCGCCAGCAGCCAGGGACAGGGGTTGGCCTATGGCTACACCTTC. Translated, it gives CASSQGQGLAYGYTF.

The chain carries TRBV6-8 and TRBJ1-1; maybe TRBD1 (5 bases). The CDR3 contains 14 residues. CDR1 is MNHGY, CDR2 SAAAGT, per germline. V lost 6 bases and J lost 1, with 12 bases in between. CDR3 sequence (DNA): TGTGCCAGCAGATCCCGACAGACGAACACTGAAGCTTTCTTT. This sequence encodes CASRSRQTNTEAFF.

In regard to this clone: The limits of the CDR3 on the DNA are not certain, so only TCRdb's listed CDR3 is given. The V and J genes are TRBV6-8 and TRBJ1-2. Germline CDR1 is MNHGY and CDR2 is SAAAGT. The CDR3 is made up of 12 amino acids, end residues included. CDR3 sequence reads: CASSDPFGAGDF.

The rearrangement links TRBV11-3 to TRBJ2-6; D gene unclear. V dropped 0 bases and J dropped 1 base, with 7 bases sitting between them. The CDR3 is 16 amino acids. The germline V gene encodes CDR1 SGHNT and CDR2 YENEEA. This chain's CDR3 is CASSLEGFSGANVLTF. Written as DNA, the CDR3 is TGTGCCAGCAGCTTAGAGGGGTTTTCTGGGGCCAACGTCCTGACTTTC.

V is TRBV6-8 and J is TRBJ1-5; D is ambiguous. The CDR3 sequence is 12 residues long. Germline values: CDR1 MNHGY, CDR2 SAAAGT. V was cut by 6 bases and J by 4 bases, with 7 bases left in between. CDR3 coding DNA: TGTGCCAGCAGCGACCCAAATCAGCCCCAGCATTTT. Protein: CASSDPNQPQHF.

This clone has more than one count but fewer than ten. The chain employs TRBV18 and TRBJ1-2, with D uncertain. Germline CDR1 and CDR2: KGHSH and LQKENI. The CDR3 consists of 14 residues. Deletions cut 3 bases from V and 2 bases from J, with 10 bases between. Here the CDR3 DNA reads TGTGCCAGCTCACCCTCCGGGAGAAACTATGGCTACACCTTC. It translates to CASSPSGRNYGYTF.

The chain uses TRBV11-3 and TRBJ1-5; TRBD1 is a possible D gene (6 bases). Germline CDR1 SGHNT, CDR2 YENEEA. V dropped 5 bases and J dropped 2 bases, with 10 bases sitting between them. The CDR3 is made up of 14 amino acids. CDR3 region: CASSTGSGNQPQHF. The DNA for the CDR3 is TGTGCCAGCAGCACAGGGAGTGGCAATCAGCCCCAGCATTTT.

The V gene is TRBV11-3, the J gene TRBJ2-2, with D perhaps TRBD1 (7 bases). The V end was cut by 1 base, the J end by 6 bases, with 9 bases between. This CDR3 has 14 residues. CDR1 is SGHNT and CDR2 is YENEEA in the germline V gene. The CDR3 reads CASSLVRGAGELFF. The CDR3, as DNA: TGTGCCAGCAGCTTAGTCAGGGGGGCCGGGGAGCTGTTTTTT. Full variable domain (rest looked up from reference TRBV11-3 and TRBJ2-2): EAGVVQSPRYKIIEKKQPVAFWCNPISGHNTLYWYLQNLGQGPELLIRYENEEAVDDSQLPKDRFSAERLKGVDSTLKIQPAELGDSAVYLCASSLVRGAGELFFGEGSRLTVL.

The count of this clone is one. The V call is TRBV29-1, the J call TRBJ2-3; TRBD2 matches at 12 bases. Looked up from germline, CDR1 is SQVTM and CDR2 is ANQGSEA. With V trimmed by 6 bases and J by 0 bases, 13 bases remained unmatched. CDR3 length equals 18 residues. The CDR3 DNA reads as TGCAGCGTGACCAGACTAGCGGGAGAGTCCCACAGCACAGATACGCAGTATTTT. Encoded protein: CSVTRLAGESHSTDTQYF.